This T cell receptor (beta chain) originates from a study of T cells in Graves' hyperthyroidism and ophthalmopathy. The CDR3 runs to 15 residues. CDR1 SSHAT and CDR2 FNYEAQ come from the germline V gene (reference sequence). Exclusion of patients followed from uncontrolled infection, other autoimmune disease, pregnancy or lactation. Template material for amplifying TCR beta CDR3 regions consisted of RNA transcripts. First-round RT-PCR with HTBI primers amplified the TCR CDR3 region. TCRdb used MiXCR to reprocess the multiplex PCR reads, holding one entry per CDR3 protein. The sample has 500,000 to 650,000 distinct CDR3 sequences, 40% to 50% seen once; the top ten hold about 45%.

The source material was peripheral blood or thyroid tissue (not recorded which). This clonotype was sampled from an adult woman with Graves' disease, either hyperthyroidism or ophthalmopathy (not recorded which). This chain connects TRBV7-7 to TRBJ2-2; D may match TRBD1 or TRBD2 (6 bases each). The CDR3 sequence: CASTPLTGGAGELFF. The CDR3 region has the DNA TGTGCTAGTACCCCACTTACCGGGGGCGCCGGGGAGCTGTTTTTT.